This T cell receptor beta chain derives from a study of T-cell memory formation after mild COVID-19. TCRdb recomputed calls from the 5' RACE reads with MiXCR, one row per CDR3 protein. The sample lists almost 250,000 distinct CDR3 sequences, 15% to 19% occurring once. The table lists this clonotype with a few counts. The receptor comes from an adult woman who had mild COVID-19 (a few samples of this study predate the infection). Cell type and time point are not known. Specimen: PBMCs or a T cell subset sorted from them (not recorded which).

The CDR3, as DNA: TGTGCCAGCAGCTTAGAAGCTTCACCCCTCCACTTT. Translation: CASSLEASPLHF. The chain links TRBV7-2 to TRBJ1-6; D remains unclear. CDR1 SGHTA and CDR2 FQGNSA come from the germline V gene. The CDR3 covers 12 residues. Between the trimmed V and J ends, which lost 1 base and 9 bases, there was a span of 4 bases.